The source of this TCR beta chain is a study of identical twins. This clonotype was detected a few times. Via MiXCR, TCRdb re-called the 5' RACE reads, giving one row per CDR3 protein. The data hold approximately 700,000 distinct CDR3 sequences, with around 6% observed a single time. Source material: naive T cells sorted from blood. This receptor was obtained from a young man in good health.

The CDR3 loop reads CSVEFVVPGQLNYGYTF. For the CDR3, the DNA is TGCAGCGTTGAGTTCGTCGTCCCGGGACAGCTCAACTATGGCTACACCTTC. The V and J genes are TRBV29-1 and TRBJ1-2; TRBD1 matches at 7 bases. The CDR3 loop spans 17 amino acids. Trimming removed 3 bases from V and 2 bases from J; junction bases left unmatched: 15. Germline V gene lookup returns CDR1 SQVTM and CDR2 ANQGSEA.